This passage covers 30 T cell receptor beta chains from one sample sequenced in a study of T cell responses to AZD1222 COVID-19 vaccine. Libraries were prepared by immunoSEQ multiplex PCR; TCRdb keeps only in-frame clonotypes and omits some of them. The repertoire includes fewer than 200,000 clones, 87% of them detected once, and less than 1.3% sits in the top ten. The sample was peripheral blood, taken 28 days after the second AZD1222 dose. These TCRs come from an adult who received the AZD1222 COVID-19 vaccine.

This clone was detected only a few times. V gene TRBV2 combines with J gene TRBJ2-5; D assignment may be TRBD1 or TRBD2 (5 bases each). The CDR3 spans 15 residues. Per the germline V gene, CDR1 is SNHLY and CDR2 is FYNNEI. The germline V and J ends were trimmed by 8 bases and 9 bases, with 25 bases remaining between them. CDR3 in amino acids: CASLGTAKSYRAQYF. Written as DNA, the CDR3 is TGTGCCAGCCTAGGGACGGCGAAAAGTTATAGGGCCCAGTACTTC.

V is TRBV9 and J is TRBJ2-5, with D unclear. Germline CDR1 SGDLS, CDR2 YYNGEE. Trimming left V 2 bases short and J 1 base short, with 9 bases between. The CDR3 sequence is 14 residues long. This CDR3 reads CASSVGRSQETQYF. CDR3 coding DNA: TGTGCCAGCAGCGTCGGACGGAGCCAAGAGACCCAGTACTTC.

The chain is built from TRBV10-3 and TRBJ1-2; TRBD1 aligns across 9 bases. Trimming took 6 bases from V and 8 from J; bases not matched to a gene: 10. Germline loops: CDR1 ENHRY, CDR2 SYGVKD. The CDR3 length is 14 residues. This chain's CDR3 is CAIRATGGAGGYTF. The CDR3 DNA reads as TGTGCCATCAGGGCAACAGGGGGCGCAGGAGGCTACACCTTC.

Here the CDR3 DNA reads TGTGCCAGTAGTATAGAAGTATGGGGGATCAAGCCCCAGCATTTT. It codes for CASSIEVWGIKPQHF. The chain links TRBV19 to TRBJ1-5; weak D call: TRBD1 (5 bases). Trimming removed 0 bases from V and 8 bases from J, with 14 bases in between. Germline CDR1 reads LNHDA; CDR2 reads SQIVND (reference sequence). The CDR3 is 15 residues long.

The chain is built from TRBV2 and TRBJ1-2; maybe TRBD1 (5 bases). This CDR3 region has 14 residues. Germline loops: CDR1 SNHLY, CDR2 FYNNEI. Trimming took off 7 bases at V and 4 bases at J, with 16 bases between the two ends. The CDR3 DNA sequence: TGTGCCAGCAATCCGGGGGGGTATGGCTATGGCTACACCTTC. Translating gives CASNPGGYGYGYTF.

This clone was counted only a few times. The chain links TRBV4-2 to TRBJ2-1; 8 nucleotides line up with TRBD2. Germline V lookup: CDR1 LGHNA, CDR2 YNFKEQ. J was trimmed by 5 bases and V by 4 bases; bases with no gene match: 10. There are 16 residues in the CDR3. The CDR3 DNA reads as TGTGCCAGCAGCCCGAGCACGGGGGGGGTTGACAATGAGCAGTTCTTC. It translates to CASSPSTGGVDNEQFF.

This rearrangement joins TRBV5-1 to TRBJ1-4; the D is unclear. The CDR3 has 14 residues. Trimming left V 1 base short and J 7 bases short, with 11 bases between. Germline V lookup: CDR1 SGHRS, CDR2 YFSETQ. The DNA of the CDR3 is TGCGCCAGCAGCTTGCAAGTGGGTTCTGAAAAACTGTTTTTT. Translation gives CASSLQVGSEKLFF.

J is TRBJ1-4 and V is TRBV11-2; D gene unclear. V was pared by 1 base and J by 10 bases, with 10 bases between. This CDR3 comprises 13 residues. Germline-derived CDR1 and CDR2 are SGHAT and FQNNGV. This CDR3 reads CASSLGGGRKLFF. CDR3 sequence (DNA): TGTGCCAGCAGCTTAGGGGGAGGACGAAAACTGTTTTTT.

A single count supports this clone. V usage is TRBV7-8 and J usage is TRBJ1-6; no clear D. Trimming stripped 1 base from V and 7 bases from J, with 11 bases between. This CDR3 contains 15 residues. CDR1 and CDR2 from the germline V gene are SGHVS and FQNEAQ. CDR3 sequence: CASSLDGVPNSPLHF. The CDR3 region has the DNA TGTGCCAGCAGCTTAGATGGGGTTCCCAATTCACCCCTCCACTTT.

The V and J genes are TRBV5-1 and TRBJ2-1, with 8 bases identical to TRBD2. The CDR3 has 14 residues. V gave up 4 bases and J gave up 6 bases; unmatched junction bases: 6. Germline V gene lookup returns CDR1 SGHRS and CDR2 YFSETQ. The CDR3 loop reads CASSPAGGANEQFF. The CDR3 DNA reads TGCGCCAGCAGCCCAGCCGGGGGGGCCAATGAGCAGTTCTTC.

The chain recombines TRBV6-2 or TRBV6-3 with TRBJ1-4; no reliable D call. Germline V lookup: CDR1 MNHEY, CDR2 SVGEGT. Trimming left V 6 bases short and J 8 bases short, with 16 bases between. The CDR3 has 14 amino acids. The CDR3 loop is CASSPPRTDEKLFF. CDR3 nucleotides: TGTGCCAGCAGCCCTCCCAGGACGGACGAAAAACTGTTTTTT.

The chain uses TRBV6-5 and TRBJ2-3; no reliable D call. This CDR3 is 12 amino acids long. Germline V gives CDR1 MNHEY, CDR2 SVGAGI. Trimming shortened V by 6 bases and J by 5 bases, and 9 bases separated the two germline ends. The CDR3 protein is CASSSPVDTQYF. As DNA, the CDR3 is TGTGCCAGCAGCTCCCCAGTAGATACGCAGTATTTT.

On this clone itself: A read error is likely, as this CDR3 ends without the conserved phenylalanine or tryptophan. The DNA is left out, because the CDR3 cannot be placed on it with certainty; the CDR3 is given as TCRdb lists it. CDR3 in amino acids: CASSESGRGRSQV. The chain joins TRBV6-1 to TRBJ1-1. The CDR3 sequence runs 13 residues, both termini included. Germline assignment: CDR1 MNHNS and CDR2 SASEGT.

The V and J genes are TRBV5-5 and TRBJ1-1; no definite D call. Germline CDR1 and CDR2: SGHKS and YYEKEE (reference sequence). The CDR3 consists of 13 residues. V dropped 6 bases and J dropped 8 bases, with 17 bases sitting between them. The CDR3 is CASTPTLGIEAFF. CDR3 DNA sequence: TGTGCCAGCACCCCTACCTTGGGGATCGAAGCTTTCTTT.

The gene calls are TRBV5-8 and TRBJ1-1; TRBD1 is a possible D gene (5 bases). This CDR3 contains 14 residues. Deletions cut 0 bases from V and 7 bases from J, with 13 bases between. Germline V gives CDR1 SGHTS, CDR2 YDEGEE. CDR3 nucleotide sequence: TGTGCCAGCAGCTTGGTTCGGGGGATTGGTGAAGCTTTCTTT. It yields the protein CASSLVRGIGEAFF.

J is TRBJ1-6 and V is TRBV7-8; unclear D gene. The CDR3 has 16 residues. Germline values: CDR1 SGHVS, CDR2 FQNEAQ. V shed 5 bases and J shed 0 bases, with 11 bases lying between them. The CDR3 sequence is CASSRGELSYNSPLHF. The CDR3 nucleotides read TGTGCCAGCAGCCGCGGGGAACTCTCCTATAATTCACCCCTCCACTTT.

The chain uses TRBV7-8 and TRBJ1-1, with D hard to call. Germline V gives CDR1 SGHVS, CDR2 FQNEAQ. The CDR3 covers 13 residues. Trimming took 6 bases from V and 1 from J, leaving 9 bases between them. The CDR3 DNA is TGTGCCAGCAGTAAGACTCCGAACACTGAAGCTTTCTTT. Its protein is CASSKTPNTEAFF.

This chain joins TRBV19 and TRBJ2-1, with a tentative D call TRBD2 (5 bases). Germline CDR1 is LNHDA and CDR2 is SQIVND (reference sequence). The V and J ends lost 7 bases and 7 bases respectively, with 17 bases between them. There are 14 residues in the CDR3. CDR3 residues: CASNNREIGNEQFF. Here the CDR3 DNA reads TGTGCCAGTAATAACCGGGAAATAGGTAATGAGCAGTTCTTC.

V gene TRBV6-5 combines with J gene TRBJ1-1; TRBD1 agrees at 9 bases. CDR1 and CDR2 (germline): MNHEY, SVGAGI. The CDR3 loop spans 14 amino acids. V lost 4 bases and J lost 3; bases outside the gene matches: 3. The DNA of the CDR3 is TGTGCCAGCAGTTTCCGGACAGGGGACACTGAAGCTTTCTTT. Translated, it gives CASSFRTGDTEAFF.

CDR3 residues: CASRPKPGLETQYF. The CDR3 DNA sequence: TGTGCCAGCAGGCCCAAGCCGGGTCTGGAGACCCAGTACTTC. This chain connects TRBV2 to TRBJ2-5; D uncertain. V shed 6 bases and J shed 5 bases, with 16 bases lying between them. CDR1 is SNHLY, CDR2 FYNNEI, per germline. There are 14 residues in the CDR3.

This rearrangement joins TRBV7-2 to TRBJ1-2, with 7 bases identical to TRBD1. The CDR3 covers 15 residues. Germline V CDR1 and CDR2: SGHTA, FQGNSA. Unmatched junction bases numbered 3, after V lost 1 base and J lost 1 base. The CDR3 is CASSLEGGLNYGYTF. The CDR3 DNA reads as TGTGCCAGCAGCTTAGAAGGGGGCCTTAACTATGGCTACACCTTC.

This chain connects TRBV7-9 to TRBJ1-4; D perhaps matches TRBD1 (5 bases). The CDR3 is made up of 18 amino acids. In germline, CDR1 is SEHNR, CDR2 FQNEAQ (reference sequence). V lost 0 bases, J lost 0 bases, and 14 bases lay in between. The CDR3 DNA is TGTGCCAGCAGCTTAGCCGGGGGGATGGGCGCAACTAATGAAAAACTGTTTTTT. Translated: CASSLAGGMGATNEKLFF.

This chain uses TRBV19 with TRBJ1-1; perhaps TRBD1 as D (5 bases). Trimming shortened V by 1 base and J by 4 bases, and 10 bases separated the two germline ends. This CDR3 is built from 14 residues. Germline V gives CDR1 LNHDA, CDR2 SQIVND (reference sequence). CDR3 DNA sequence: TGTGCCAGTAGTATAGTACCAGGGATCACTGAAGCTTTCTTT. Translating it yields CASSIVPGITEAFF.

This clone has more than one count but fewer than ten. V and J are TRBV10-1 and TRBJ2-3; maybe TRBD2 (7 bases). The CDR3 totals 16 residues. Germline values: CDR1 WNHNN, CDR2 SYGVQD (reference sequence). The germline V and J ends were trimmed by 3 bases and 3 bases, with 16 bases remaining between them. In DNA, the CDR3 is TGCGCCAGCAGTGACCCTTGGGAGGGGGGAACAGATACGCAGTATTTT. Translating it yields CASSDPWEGGTDTQYF.

The chain is built from TRBV7-9 and TRBJ1-6; no firm D call. Trimming took 2 bases from V and 8 from J, leaving 10 bases between them. This CDR3 is 14 amino acids long. Looked up from germline, CDR1 is SEHNR and CDR2 is FQNEAQ (reference sequence). The CDR3 nucleotides read TGTGCCAGCAGCTTATATTCCCCAGATTCACCCCTCCACTTT. The encoded protein is CASSLYSPDSPLHF.

The chain links TRBV6-5 to TRBJ1-1; no firm D call. The V and J ends lost 4 bases and 11 bases respectively, with 11 bases between them. Germline V CDR1 and CDR2: MNHEY, SVGAGI. CDR3 length: 11 amino acids. CDR3 sequence (DNA): TGTGCCAGCAGTTCTGGTTGGTGGGCTTTCTTT. This gives the protein CASSSGWWAFF.

This clone was counted a single time. This rearrangement joins TRBV19 to TRBJ1-5; TRBD1 aligns across 7 bases. This CDR3 region has 15 residues. V shed 9 bases, J shed 0 bases, and the junction held 8 bases outside the gene matches. CDR1 and CDR2 from the germline V gene are LNHDA and SQIVND (reference sequence). The CDR3 here is CASWDRVYSNQPQHF. Written as DNA, the CDR3 is TGTGCCAGCTGGGACAGAGTTTATAGCAATCAGCCCCAGCATTTT.

The J gene is TRBJ2-7, the V gene TRBV5-1; D is undetermined. Deletions cut 0 bases from V and 5 bases from J, with 12 bases between. This CDR3 region has 14 residues. The germline V gene has CDR1 SGHRS and CDR2 YFSETQ. Written as DNA, the CDR3 is TGCGCCAGCAGCTTGGCCACGAAAAGCGACGAGCAGTACTTC. Its translation is CASSLATKSDEQYF.

The V call is TRBV7-9, the J call TRBJ1-1; no clear D. The V gene lost 1 base and the J gene lost 8 bases, with 11 bases spanning the gap. Per the germline V gene, CDR1 is SEHNR and CDR2 is FQNEAQ (reference sequence). CDR3 size: 13 residues. CDR3 in amino acids: CASSLVSRNEAFF. The CDR3 DNA follows: TGTGCCAGCAGCTTAGTATCCAGGAACGAAGCTTTCTTT.

The rearrangement joins TRBV3-1 (or the pseudogene TRBV3-2) to TRBJ2-5; possibly TRBD1 for D (6 bases). The CDR3 has 16 amino acids. Germline V gene lookup returns CDR1 LGHDT and CDR2 YNNKEL (reference sequence). The V and J ends lost 4 bases and 5 bases respectively, with 20 bases between them. The CDR3 spells CASSPGHHNRAETQYF. CDR3 sequence (DNA): TGTGCCAGCAGCCCGGGACACCACAATCGTGCGGAGACCCAGTACTTC.